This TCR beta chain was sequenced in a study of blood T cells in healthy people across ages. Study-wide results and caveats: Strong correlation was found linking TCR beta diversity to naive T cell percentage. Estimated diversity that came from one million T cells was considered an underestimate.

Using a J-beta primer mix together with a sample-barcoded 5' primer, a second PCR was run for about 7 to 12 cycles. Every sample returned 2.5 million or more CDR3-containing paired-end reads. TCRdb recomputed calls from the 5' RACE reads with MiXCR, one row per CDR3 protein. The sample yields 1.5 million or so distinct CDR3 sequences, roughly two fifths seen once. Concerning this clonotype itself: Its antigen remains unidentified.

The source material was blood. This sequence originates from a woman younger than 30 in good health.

The CDR3 DNA reads as TGCGCCAGCAGCCAAGAAGGAGGGGGGAATTATGGCTACACCTTC. It specifies CASSQEGGGNYGYTF. The chain uses TRBV4-1 and TRBJ1-2; TRBD1 is a possible D gene (6 bases). V lost 0 bases to trimming and J lost 5 bases, with 13 bases between them. Per the germline V gene, CDR1 is MGHRA and CDR2 is YSYEKL. The CDR3 runs 15 residues.